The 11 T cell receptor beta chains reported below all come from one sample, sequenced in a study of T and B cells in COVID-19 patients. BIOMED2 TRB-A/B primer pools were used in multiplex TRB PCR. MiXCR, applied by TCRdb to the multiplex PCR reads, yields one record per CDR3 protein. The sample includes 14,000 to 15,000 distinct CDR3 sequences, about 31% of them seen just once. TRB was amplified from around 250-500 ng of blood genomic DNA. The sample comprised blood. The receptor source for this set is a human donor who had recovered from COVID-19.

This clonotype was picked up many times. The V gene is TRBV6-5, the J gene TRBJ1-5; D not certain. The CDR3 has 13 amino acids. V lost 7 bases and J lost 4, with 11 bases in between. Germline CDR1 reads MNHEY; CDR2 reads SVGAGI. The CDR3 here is CASTINPNQPQHF. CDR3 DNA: TGTGCCAGCACTATAAACCCAAATCAGCCCCAGCATTTT.

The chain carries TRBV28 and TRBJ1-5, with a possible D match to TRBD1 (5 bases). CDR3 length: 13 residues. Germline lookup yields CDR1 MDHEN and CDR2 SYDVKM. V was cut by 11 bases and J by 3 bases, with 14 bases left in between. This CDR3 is CAADSFLNQPQHF. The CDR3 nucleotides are TGTGCCGCCGACAGTTTCCTCAATCAGCCCCAGCATTTT.

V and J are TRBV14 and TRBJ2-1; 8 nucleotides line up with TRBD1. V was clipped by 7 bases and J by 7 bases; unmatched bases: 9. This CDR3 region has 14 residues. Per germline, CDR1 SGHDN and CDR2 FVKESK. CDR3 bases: TGTGCCAGCACCGGGACAGGATCCGTGAATGAGCAGTTCTTC. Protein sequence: CASTGTGSVNEQFF.

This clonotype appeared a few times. CDR3 sequence (DNA): TGTGCCAGCAGCCTAGATCCGGGGACTGAAGCTTTCTTT. It yields the protein CASSLDPGTEAFF. The chain is built from TRBV12-3 or TRBV12-4 and TRBJ1-1; unclear D gene. This CDR3 is built from 13 residues. V shed 6 bases and J shed 5 bases, with 13 bases lying between them.

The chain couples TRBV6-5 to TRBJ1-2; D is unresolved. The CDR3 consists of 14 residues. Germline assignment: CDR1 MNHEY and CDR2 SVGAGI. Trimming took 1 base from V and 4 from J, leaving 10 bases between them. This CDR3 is CASSYYMRGYGYTF. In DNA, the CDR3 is TGTGCCAGCAGTTACTACATGCGGGGCTATGGCTACACCTTC.

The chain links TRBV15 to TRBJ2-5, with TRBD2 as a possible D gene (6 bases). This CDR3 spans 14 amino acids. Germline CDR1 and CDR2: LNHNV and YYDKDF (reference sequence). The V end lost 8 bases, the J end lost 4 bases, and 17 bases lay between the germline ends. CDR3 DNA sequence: TGTGCCACCGGCGTCGGGGGTCTGGGAGAGACCCAGTACTTC. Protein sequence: CATGVGGLGETQYF.

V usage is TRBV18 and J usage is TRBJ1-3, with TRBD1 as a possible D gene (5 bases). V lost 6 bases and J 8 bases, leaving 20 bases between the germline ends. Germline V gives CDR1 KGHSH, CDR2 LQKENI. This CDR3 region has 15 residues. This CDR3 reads CASSPGQGLWDTIYF. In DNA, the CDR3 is TGTGCCAGCTCCCCAGGTCAGGGCCTGTGGGACACCATATATTTT. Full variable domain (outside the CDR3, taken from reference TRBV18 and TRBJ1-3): NAGVMQNPRHLVRRRGQEARLRCSPMKGHSHVYWYRQLPEEGLKFMVYLQKENIIDESGMPKERFSAEFPKEGPSILRIQQVVRGDSAAYFCASSPGQGLWDTIYFGEGSWLTVV.

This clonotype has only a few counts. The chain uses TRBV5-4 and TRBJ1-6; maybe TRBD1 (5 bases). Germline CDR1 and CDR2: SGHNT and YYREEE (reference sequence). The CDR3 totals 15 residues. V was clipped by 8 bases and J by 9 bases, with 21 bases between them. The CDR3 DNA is TGTGCCAGTTCCATCCAAGGGGACTTAGGTTCACCCCTCCACTTT. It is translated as CASSIQGDLGSPLHF. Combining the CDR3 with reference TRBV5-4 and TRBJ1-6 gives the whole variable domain ETGVTQSPTHLIKTRGQQVTLRCSSQSGHNTVSWYQQALGQGPQFIFQYYREEENGRGNFPPRFSGLQFPNYSSELNVNALELDDSALYLCASSIQGDLGSPLHFGNGTRLTVT.

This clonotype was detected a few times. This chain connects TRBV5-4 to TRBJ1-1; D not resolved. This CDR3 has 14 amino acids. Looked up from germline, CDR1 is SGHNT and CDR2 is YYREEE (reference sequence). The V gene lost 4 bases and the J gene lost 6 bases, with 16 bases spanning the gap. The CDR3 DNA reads TGTGCCAGCAGCCCCGAGGTAGGGTCTCCTGAAGCTTTCTTT. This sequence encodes CASSPEVGSPEAFF. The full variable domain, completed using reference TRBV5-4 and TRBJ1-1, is ETGVTQSPTHLIKTRGQQVTLRCSSQSGHNTVSWYQQALGQGPQFIFQYYREEENGRGNFPPRFSGLQFPNYSSELNVNALELDDSALYLCASSPEVGSPEAFFGQGTRLTVV.

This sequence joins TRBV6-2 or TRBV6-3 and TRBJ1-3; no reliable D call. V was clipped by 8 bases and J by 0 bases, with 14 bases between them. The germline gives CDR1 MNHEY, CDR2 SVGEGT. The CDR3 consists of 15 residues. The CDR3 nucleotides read TGTGCCAGCCTCGAGGAGGGTCTCTCTGGAAACACCATATATTTT. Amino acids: CASLEEGLSGNTIYF.

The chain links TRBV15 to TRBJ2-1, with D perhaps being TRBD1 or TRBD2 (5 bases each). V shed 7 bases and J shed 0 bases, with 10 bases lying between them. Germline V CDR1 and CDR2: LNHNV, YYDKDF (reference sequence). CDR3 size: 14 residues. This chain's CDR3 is CATTGTGSYNEQFF. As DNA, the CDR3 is TGTGCCACCACAGGGACCGGCTCCTACAATGAGCAGTTCTTC.